The next 32 T cell receptor beta chains were all read from a single sample in a study of technical replicates of blood from a handful of donors. Profiling relied on immunoSEQ multiplex PCR, and the TCRdb table lists in-frame clones only, not all of them. Among roughly 90,000 clones listed, approximately 93% were seen once. Sequencing was done on a sample of T cells isolated from PBMCs. Source of these receptors: a human donor in good health.

The chain uses TRBV19 and TRBJ2-7, with 9 bases aligning to TRBD1. The CDR3 spans 13 residues. Germline CDR1 is LNHDA and CDR2 is SQIVND (reference sequence). Trimming took 8 bases from V and 4 from J; bases not matched to a gene: 6. CDR3 sequence: CASGQGITYEQYF. The CDR3 DNA sequence: TGTGCCAGTGGACAGGGGATAACATACGAGCAGTACTTC.

The count of this clone is one. The chain combines TRBV7-3 with TRBJ2-1; D is ambiguous. The ends were cut back, 5 bases at V and 5 bases at J, with 4 bases in the middle. The CDR3 sequence is 11 residues long. In germline, CDR1 is SGHTA, CDR2 FQGTGA. CDR3 loop: CASSDNNEQFF. CDR3 in DNA: TGTGCCAGCAGCGACAACAATGAGCAGTTCTTC.

The chain carries TRBV5-1 and TRBJ2-5; TRBD2 matches 8 bases. This CDR3 contains 15 residues. Unmatched junction bases numbered 7, after V lost 4 bases and J lost 2 bases. CDR1 and CDR2 from the germline V gene are SGHRS and YFSETQ. CDR3 loop: CASSHPGLEQETQYF. DNA of the CDR3: TGCGCCAGCAGCCATCCGGGACTAGAGCAAGAGACCCAGTACTTC.

This chain links TRBV7-9 with TRBJ2-7; D is ambiguous. Germline CDR1 and CDR2: SEHNR and FQNEAQ (reference sequence). This CDR3 comprises 11 residues. CDR3 DNA sequence: TGTGCGTCGGCGGATTCCTACGAGCAGTACTTC. Its protein product is CASADSYEQYF.

J is TRBJ1-2 and V is TRBV28; 7 nucleotides agree with TRBD1. Germline trimming cut 5 bases from V and 2 bases from J; bases unmatched to any gene: 5. The germline CDR1 and CDR2 sequences are MDHEN and SYDVKM. The CDR3 runs 14 residues. CDR3 nucleotides: TGTGCCAGCAGTATCAACAGGGGAAACTATGGCTACACCTTC. It translates to CASSINRGNYGYTF.

The V call is TRBV7-2, the J call TRBJ2-7; 11 bases are a match to TRBD1. Germline V gene lookup returns CDR1 SGHTA and CDR2 FQGNSA. The CDR3 runs to 15 residues. Trimming took 4 bases from V and 6 from J; bases not matched to a gene: 8. CDR3 bases: TGTGCCAGCAGCTGGGCCGGGACAGGGGGTCGCGAGCAGTACTTC. This translates into CASSWAGTGGREQYF.

The chain recombines TRBV7-9 with TRBJ1-1; 7 bases match TRBD1. Germline values: CDR1 SEHNR, CDR2 FQNEAQ (reference sequence). The V and J ends lost 5 bases and 0 bases, in that order; junction bases with no gene match: 6. The CDR3 has 15 amino acids. CDR3 DNA: TGTGCCAGCAGCCCCAGGGGGGTCCTGAACACTGAAGCTTTCTTT. Its protein is CASSPRGVLNTEAFF. Drawing the rest from reference TRBV7-9 and TRBJ1-1, the complete variable domain is DTGVSQNPRHKITKRGQNVTFRCDPISEHNRLYWYRQTLGQGPEFLTYFQNEAQLEKSRLLSDRFSAERPKGSFSTLEIQRTEQGDSAMYLCASSPRGVLNTEAFFGQGTRLTVV.

CDR3 sequence: CASSIRSGNGETQYF. The CDR3 DNA sequence: TGTGCCAGTAGTATCCGTAGCGGGAATGGAGAGACCCAGTACTTC. The chain joins TRBV19 to TRBJ2-5, with 8 nucleotides matching TRBD2. The ends lost 3 bases at V and 4 bases at J; junction bases unmatched: 7. The CDR3 runs 15 residues. From germline, CDR1 is LNHDA and CDR2 SQIVND (reference sequence).

V usage is TRBV5-1 and J usage is TRBJ1-1; weak D call: TRBD1 (5 bases). This CDR3 comprises 15 residues. V was pared by 0 bases and J by 3 bases, with 12 bases between. Per germline, CDR1 SGHRS and CDR2 YFSETQ. CDR3 protein: CASSLVGGVYTEAFF. The CDR3 nucleotides are TGCGCCAGCAGCTTGGTTGGGGGGGTCTACACTGAAGCTTTCTTT. Drawing the rest from reference TRBV5-1 and TRBJ1-1, the complete variable domain is KAGVTQTPRYLIKTRGQQVTLSCSPISGHRSVSWYQQTPGQGLQFLFEYFSETQRNKGNFPGRFSGRQFSNSRSEMNVSTLELGDSALYLCASSLVGGVYTEAFFGQGTRLTVV.

This rearrangement joins TRBV5-4 to TRBJ2-7; 7 bases fit TRBD1. CDR1 SGHNT and CDR2 YYREEE come from the germline V gene (reference sequence). V lost 0 bases, J lost 2 bases, and 11 bases stayed unmatched. The CDR3 is made up of 17 amino acids. The CDR3 sequence is CASSLGAPGQLPYEQYF. The CDR3, as DNA: TGTGCCAGCAGCTTGGGAGCACCGGGACAGCTACCCTACGAGCAGTACTTC.

J is TRBJ2-2 and V is TRBV5-1; 9 nucleotides agree with TRBD2. Germline V gives CDR1 SGHRS, CDR2 YFSETQ. Trimming removed 5 bases from V and 2 bases from J; junction bases left unmatched: 16. The CDR3 runs 19 residues. The CDR3 is CASRLPLAGETPNTGELFF. The CDR3 DNA reads TGCGCCAGCAGACTTCCCTTAGCGGGAGAGACTCCAAACACCGGGGAGCTGTTTTTT.

This CDR3 reads CASSPSGTSYEQYF. Written as DNA, the CDR3 is TGTGCCAGCTCACCTAGCGGGACTTCCTACGAGCAGTACTTC. This chain connects TRBV18 to TRBJ2-7; 8 positions match TRBD2. CDR3 length equals 14 residues. Germline V gene lookup returns CDR1 KGHSH and CDR2 LQKENI. The V gene end was trimmed by 3 bases and the J gene end by 1 base; junction bases not matched to a gene: 2.

The V call is TRBV5-4, the J call TRBJ2-1; 14 bases align to TRBD2. J was trimmed by 4 bases and V by 4 bases; bases with no gene match: 7. The germline V gene has CDR1 SGHNT and CDR2 YYREEE (reference sequence). The CDR3 totals 17 residues. The CDR3 nucleotides are TGTGCCAGCAGCAAGGGACTAGCGGGGGCCGAATACAATGAGCAGTTCTTC. This sequence encodes CASSKGLAGAEYNEQFF.

This chain links TRBV5-1 with TRBJ1-6; D remains unclear. The length of the CDR3 is 18 residues. V was cut by 0 bases and J by 0 bases, with 13 bases left in between. Germline-derived CDR1 and CDR2 are SGHRS and YFSETQ. The CDR3 coding sequence is TGCGCCAGCAGCTTGGAAAATCGTGGGAGCTCCTATAATTCACCCCTCCACTTT. Its protein is CASSLENRGSSYNSPLHF.

The chain's CDR3 is CAWSRGPGTHFSFF. In nucleotides, the CDR3 is TGTGCCTGGAGTCGAGGACCCGGGACACACTTCTCTTTCTTT. The V call is TRBV30, the J call TRBJ1-1; a weak D match, TRBD1 (6 bases). The CDR3 is made up of 14 amino acids. CDR1 GTSNPN and CDR2 SVGIG come from the germline V gene (reference sequence). The V gene lost 2 bases and the J gene lost 12 bases, with 22 bases spanning the gap. Looking up the rest from reference TRBV30 and TRBJ1-1 gives the full variable domain: SQTIHQWPATLVQPVGSPLSLECTVEGTSNPNLYWYRQAAGRGLQLLFYSVGIGQISSEVPQNLSASRPQDRQFILSSKKLLLSDSGFYLCAWSRGPGTHFSFFGQGTRLTVV.

For this clone: At one of its ends the junction is not consistent with the germline gene, which may arise from a read error. The genes are TRBV13 and TRBJ1-6, with a possible D match to TRBD1 (5 bases). Germline assignment: CDR1 PRHDT and CDR2 FYEKMQ (reference sequence). This CDR3 is 15 amino acids long. CDR3 sequence (DNA): TGTGCCAGCAGCTACCAGCTCCGGGGGATCAAAGAATGGGATTTT. Protein: CASSYQLRGIKEWDF.

CDR3: CASSGGTVPNEQFF. The CDR3 DNA is TGCGCCAGCAGTGGGGGGACCGTCCCAAATGAGCAGTTCTTC. The gene calls are TRBV23-1 and TRBJ2-1; weak D call: TRBD2 (6 bases). TRBV23-1 is an open reading frame whose function is uncertain. The CDR3 totals 14 residues. V dropped 5 bases and J dropped 7 bases, with 15 bases sitting between them.

The chain uses TRBV9 and TRBJ2-5, with TRBD2 matching over 12 bases. The CDR3 extends over 16 amino acids. CDR1 is SGDLS, CDR2 YYNGEE, per germline. Unmatched junction bases numbered 9, after V lost 4 bases and J lost 5 bases. The CDR3 DNA reads TGTGCCAGCAGCCCCAGGAGACTAGCGGGGGCTGAGACCCAGTACTTC. The encoded protein is CASSPRRLAGAETQYF.

V and J are TRBV10-3 and TRBJ2-4; 12 bases align to TRBD1. Per germline, CDR1 ENHRY and CDR2 SYGVKD. This CDR3 has 18 residues. V shed 5 bases and J 9 bases; nucleotides not matched to a gene: 17. CDR3 nucleotide sequence: TGTGCCATCAGTCCGGCCGGGACAGGGGGCGTTCTGAAGATCATTCAGTACTTC. This codes for CAISPAGTGGVLKIIQYF.

Points on this clone: The same CDR3 arises from other DNA sequences in this sample as well. CDR3 DNA sequence: TGTGCCAGCAGTTTACAGGGGGGCGGCAATCAGCCCCAGCATTTT. Protein: CASSLQGGGNQPQHF. The gene calls are TRBV28 and TRBJ1-5; TRBD1 matches 7 bases. This CDR3 region has 15 residues. Germline-derived CDR1 and CDR2 are MDHEN and SYDVKM. V lost 2 bases and J lost 2; bases outside the gene matches: 3.

The chain employs TRBV6-6 and TRBJ2-6; 8 nucleotides match TRBD1. Germline lookup yields CDR1 MNHNY and CDR2 SVGAGI (reference sequence). With V trimmed by 6 bases and J by 1 base, 5 bases remained unmatched. CDR3 size: 16 residues. CDR3 sequence (DNA): TGTGCCAGCAGGGACAGGGTCGATTCTGGGGCCAACGTCCTGACTTTC. Amino acids: CASRDRVDSGANVLTF.

This chain connects TRBV10-2 to TRBJ2-7; maybe TRBD2 (7 bases). Trimming left V 3 bases short and J 6 bases short, with 21 bases between. Per germline, CDR1 WSHSY and CDR2 SAAADI. This CDR3 contains 16 residues. The CDR3 coding sequence is TGCGCCAGCAGTGATTTCGGGGCGGGGGCGCTTGCCGAGCAGTACTTC. Translation: CASSDFGAGALAEQYF.

V usage is TRBV10-2 and J usage is TRBJ2-7, with unresolved D. Trimming took off 7 bases at V and 3 bases at J, with 13 bases between the two ends. Germline-derived CDR1 and CDR2 are WSHSY and SAAADI. CDR3 length: 13 residues. The CDR3 here is CASTLTSFYEQYF. Here the CDR3 DNA reads TGCGCCAGCACCCTGACTTCTTTCTACGAGCAGTACTTC.

The gene calls are TRBV10-1 and TRBJ2-3, with a possible D match to TRBD2 (6 bases). The CDR3 loop spans 14 amino acids. Trimming shortened V by 4 bases and J by 2 bases, and 10 bases separated the two germline ends. The V gene's germline CDR1 is WNHNN and CDR2 SYGVQD (reference sequence). The CDR3 DNA sequence: TGCGCCAGCAGTGGGGCGGGAATCACAGATACGCAGTATTTT. Protein sequence: CASSGAGITDTQYF.

The chain recombines TRBV11-2 with TRBJ1-2; 9 bases map to TRBD1. Per germline, CDR1 SGHAT and CDR2 FQNNGV. CDR3 length: 17 amino acids. J was trimmed by 6 bases and V by 4 bases; bases with no gene match: 15. The DNA of the CDR3 is TGTGCCAGCAGCTCCTTGGGACAGGGTTTGGTTAGGGATGGCTACACCTTC. Protein product: CASSSLGQGLVRDGYTF. The entire variable domain, with the rest obtained from reference TRBV11-2 and TRBJ1-2, is as follows: EAGVAQSPRYKIIEKRQSVAFWCNPISGHATLYWYQQILGQGPKLLIQFQNNGVVDDSQLPKDRFSAERLKGVDSTLKIQPAKLEDSAVYLCASSSLGQGLVRDGYTFGSGTRLTVV.

This chain links TRBV27 with TRBJ1-4, with unresolved D. Per the germline V gene, CDR1 is MNHEY and CDR2 is SMNVEV (reference sequence). This CDR3 comprises 13 residues. The V and J ends lost 5 bases and 6 bases respectively, with 10 bases between them. This CDR3 is CASSSYEHEKLFF. As DNA, the CDR3 is TGTGCCAGCAGTAGTTATGAGCATGAAAAACTGTTTTTT. Using reference TRBV27 and TRBJ1-4 for the parts outside the CDR3, the full variable domain is EAQVTQNPRYLITVTGKKLTVTCSQNMNHEYMSWYRQDPGLGLRQIYYSMNVEVTDKGDVPEGYKVSRKEKRNFPLILESPSPNQTSLYFCASSSYEHEKLFFGSGTQLSVL.

This chain connects TRBV5-1 to TRBJ2-5; no reliable D call. In germline, CDR1 is SGHRS, CDR2 YFSETQ. The V end was cut by 4 bases, the J end by 4 bases, with 8 bases between. The CDR3 has 12 residues. CDR3 residues: CASSRVAETQYF. DNA for the CDR3: TGCGCCAGCAGCCGCGTTGCAGAGACCCAGTACTTC.

The CDR3 DNA is TGTGCCATCAGTGAGTCGCGGGTGCTCACCTTC. The encoded protein is CAISESRVLTF. The V call is TRBV10-3, the J call TRBJ1-2; D unclear. V shed 0 bases and J shed 13 bases, with 9 bases lying between them. The V gene's germline CDR1 is ENHRY and CDR2 SYGVKD. CDR3 length equals 11 residues.

The V and J genes are TRBV9 and TRBJ2-3; 8 nucleotides agree with TRBD2. CDR1 is SGDLS and CDR2 is YYNGEE in the germline V gene. CDR3 length: 17 residues. V lost 0 bases to trimming and J lost 0 bases; unmatched junction nucleotides: 6. CDR3 in DNA: TGTGCCAGCAGCGTAGAGGGCCTAGCGGGTAGCACAGATACGCAGTATTTT. Protein product: CASSVEGLAGSTDTQYF.

About this clone: A junction boundary mismatches the germline segment, possibly from a read error. The V and J genes are TRBV2 and TRBJ2-2; D not resolved. Germline V gives CDR1 SNHLY, CDR2 FYNNEI. This CDR3 contains 11 residues. The CDR3 bases are TGTGTCAGCAGTGAATTAAACTGGCTGTTTTTT. Translated: CVSSELNWLFF.

The V call is TRBV7-9, the J call TRBJ1-2, with 8 bases matching TRBD1. The CDR3 has 13 amino acids. V trimming: 5 bases; J trimming: 5 bases; junction bases outside the gene matches: 4. Germline CDR1 SEHNR, CDR2 FQNEAQ (reference sequence). The CDR3 here is CASSPRTGYGYTF. In DNA, the CDR3 is TGTGCCAGCAGCCCCCGGACAGGGTATGGCTACACCTTC. The whole variable domain, filled in from reference TRBV7-9 and TRBJ1-2, reads DTGVSQNPRHKITKRGQNVTFRCDPISEHNRLYWYRQTLGQGPEFLTYFQNEAQLEKSRLLSDRFSAERPKGSFSTLEIQRTEQGDSAMYLCASSPRTGYGYTFGSGTRLTVV.

The rearrangement links TRBV5-4 to TRBJ2-1, with D tentatively TRBD2 (6 bases). The V and J ends lost 4 bases and 13 bases respectively, with 21 bases between them. Germline V gives CDR1 SGHNT, CDR2 YYREEE (reference sequence). This CDR3 has 14 residues. The CDR3: CASSPYEARERQFF. The CDR3 DNA reads as TGTGCCAGCAGCCCTTACGAGGCCCGGGAGCGACAGTTCTTC.